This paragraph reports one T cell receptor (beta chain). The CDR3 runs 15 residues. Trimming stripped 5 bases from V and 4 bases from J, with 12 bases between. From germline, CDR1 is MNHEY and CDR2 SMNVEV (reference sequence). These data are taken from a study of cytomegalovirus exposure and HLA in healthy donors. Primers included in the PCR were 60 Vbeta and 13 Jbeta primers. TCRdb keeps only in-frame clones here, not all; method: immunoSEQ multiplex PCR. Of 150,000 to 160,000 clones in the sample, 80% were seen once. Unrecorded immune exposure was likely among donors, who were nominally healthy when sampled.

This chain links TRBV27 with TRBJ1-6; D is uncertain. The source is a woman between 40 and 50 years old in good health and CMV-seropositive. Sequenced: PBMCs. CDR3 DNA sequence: TGTGCCAGCAGTAGCAAGAGGGATTATAATTCACCCCTCCACTTT. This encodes CASSSKRDYNSPLHF.